A selection of T cell receptor beta chains follows, all from one sample in a study of T cells in pancreatic ductal adenocarcinoma. Using immunoSEQ multiplex PCR, the repertoire was profiled, and TCRdb retains in-frame clones only, with some absent. The sample gives under 30,000 clones, just over 90% of which show up once; 2.2% is in the top ten. Sample: PBMCs. The receptor set was obtained from a human donor with pancreatic ductal adenocarcinoma. Both conserved end residues are part of each CDR3. Fields, in order: D gene, J gene, V gene, CDR3 protein, CDR3 DNA. D genes are given only for firm matches.

D gene: -; J gene: TRBJ2-5; V gene: TRBV5-1; CDR3 protein: CATRGGRGSQETQYF; CDR3 DNA: TGCGCCACGAGGGGGGGAAGGGGGTCCCAAGAGACCCAGTACTTC
D gene: -; J gene: TRBJ1-6; V gene: TRBV7-9; CDR3 protein: CASSRRLGGGYNSPLHF; CDR3 DNA: TGTGCCAGCAGCCGCCGGTTGGGGGGCGGCTATAATTCACCCCTCCACTTT
D gene: -; J gene: TRBJ2-7; V gene: TRBV29-1; CDR3 protein: CSGLGIEGRAESYEQYF; CDR3 DNA: TGCAGCGGCCTTGGAATTGAAGGCAGGGCAGAGTCCTACGAGCAGTACTTC
D gene: TRBD1; J gene: TRBJ2-5; V gene: TRBV7-2; CDR3 protein: CASSQLGTGVKETQYF; CDR3 DNA: TGTGCCAGCAGCCAGCTCGGGACAGGGGTTAAAGAGACCCAGTACTTC
D gene: -; J gene: TRBJ2-3; V gene: TRBV27; CDR3 protein: CASSDGRARDTQYF; CDR3 DNA: TGTGCCAGCAGCGATGGTCGGGCGAGAGATACGCAGTATTTT
D gene: TRBD1; J gene: TRBJ2-2; V gene: TRBV19; CDR3 protein: CASSKTGATGELFF; CDR3 DNA: TGTGCCAGTAGTAAGACAGGGGCCACCGGGGAGCTGTTTTTT
D gene: -; J gene: TRBJ1-1; V gene: TRBV6-1; CDR3 protein: CASSVGGFTEAFF; CDR3 DNA: TGTGCCAGCAGTGTAGGAGGGTTCACTGAAGCTTTCTTT
D gene: -; J gene: TRBJ1-1; V gene: TRBV27; CDR3 protein: CASSVQGPNTEAFF; CDR3 DNA: TGTGCCAGCAGTGTACAGGGACCGAACACTGAAGCTTTCTTT
D gene: -; J gene: TRBJ1-1; V gene: TRBV5-1; CDR3 protein: CASSDRMNTEAFF; CDR3 DNA: TGCGCCAGCAGTGACAGAATGAACACTGAAGCTTTCTTT
D gene: TRBD2; J gene: TRBJ2-3; V gene: TRBV5-1; CDR3 protein: CASSSALAGETDTQYF; CDR3 DNA: TGCGCCAGCAGCTCCGCGCTAGCGGGAGAAACAGATACGCAGTATTTT
D gene: TRBD2; J gene: TRBJ2-5; V gene: TRBV29-1; CDR3 protein: CSVGAGVVEETQYF; CDR3 DNA: TGCAGCGTTGGGGCGGGAGTGGTTGAAGAGACCCAGTACTTC
D gene: TRBD1; J gene: TRBJ2-2; V gene: TRBV5-1; CDR3 protein: CASSRMDRGQVGELFF; CDR3 DNA: TGCGCCAGCAGTAGGATGGACAGGGGGCAGGTCGGGGAGCTGTTTTTT
D gene: -; J gene: TRBJ1-3; V gene: TRBV7-2; CDR3 protein: CASSLSGASGNTIYF; CDR3 DNA: TGTGCCAGCAGCTTATCGGGGGCGTCTGGAAACACCATATATTTT